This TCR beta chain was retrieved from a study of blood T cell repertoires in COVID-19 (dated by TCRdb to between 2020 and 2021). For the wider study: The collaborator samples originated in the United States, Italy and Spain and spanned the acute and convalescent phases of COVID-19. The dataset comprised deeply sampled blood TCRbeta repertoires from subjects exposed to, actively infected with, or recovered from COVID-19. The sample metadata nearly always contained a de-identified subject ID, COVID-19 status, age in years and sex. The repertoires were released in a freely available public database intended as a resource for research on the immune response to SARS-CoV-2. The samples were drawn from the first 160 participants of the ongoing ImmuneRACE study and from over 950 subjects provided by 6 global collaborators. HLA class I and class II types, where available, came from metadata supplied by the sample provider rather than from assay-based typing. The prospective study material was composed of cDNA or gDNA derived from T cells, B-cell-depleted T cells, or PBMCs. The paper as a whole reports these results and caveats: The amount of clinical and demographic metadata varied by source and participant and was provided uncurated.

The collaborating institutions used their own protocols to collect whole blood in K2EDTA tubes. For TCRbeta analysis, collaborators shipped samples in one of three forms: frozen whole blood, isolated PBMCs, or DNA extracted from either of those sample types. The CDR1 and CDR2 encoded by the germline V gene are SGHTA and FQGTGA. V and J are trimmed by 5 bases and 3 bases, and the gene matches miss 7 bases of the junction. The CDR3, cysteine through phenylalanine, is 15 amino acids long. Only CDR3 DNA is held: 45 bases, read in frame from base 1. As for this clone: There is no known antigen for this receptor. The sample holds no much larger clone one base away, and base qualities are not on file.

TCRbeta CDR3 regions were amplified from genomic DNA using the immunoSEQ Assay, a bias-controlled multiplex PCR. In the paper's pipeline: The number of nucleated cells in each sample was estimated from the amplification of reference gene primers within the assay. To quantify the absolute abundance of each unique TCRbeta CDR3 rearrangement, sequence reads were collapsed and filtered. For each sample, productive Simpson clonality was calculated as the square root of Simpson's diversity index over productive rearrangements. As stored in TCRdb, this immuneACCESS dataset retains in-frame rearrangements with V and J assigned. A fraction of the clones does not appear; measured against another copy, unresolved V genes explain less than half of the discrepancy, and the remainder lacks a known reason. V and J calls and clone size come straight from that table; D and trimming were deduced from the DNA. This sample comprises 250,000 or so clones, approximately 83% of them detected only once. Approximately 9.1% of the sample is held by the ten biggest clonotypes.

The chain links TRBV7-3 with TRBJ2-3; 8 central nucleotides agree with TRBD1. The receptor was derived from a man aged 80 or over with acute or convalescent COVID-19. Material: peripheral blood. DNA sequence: TGTGCCAGCAGCGTGACAGGGGTTCCTACAGATACGCAGTATTTT. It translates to CASSVTGVPTDTQYF.